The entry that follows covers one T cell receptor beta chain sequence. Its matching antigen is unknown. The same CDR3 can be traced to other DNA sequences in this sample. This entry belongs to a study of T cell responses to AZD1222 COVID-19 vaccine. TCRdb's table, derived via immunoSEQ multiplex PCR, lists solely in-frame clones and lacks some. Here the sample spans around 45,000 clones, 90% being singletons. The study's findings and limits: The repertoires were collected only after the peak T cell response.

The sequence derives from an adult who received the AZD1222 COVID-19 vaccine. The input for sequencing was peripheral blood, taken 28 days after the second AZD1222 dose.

The DNA of the CDR3 is TGTGCCAGCAGTTTGGGCACTGAAGCTTTCTTT. Its protein product is CASSLGTEAFF. The gene calls are TRBV12-3 or TRBV12-4 and TRBJ1-1; D uncertain. The CDR3 has 11 residues. With 3 bases removed from V and 4 bases from J, the gap between germline ends came to 3 bases.